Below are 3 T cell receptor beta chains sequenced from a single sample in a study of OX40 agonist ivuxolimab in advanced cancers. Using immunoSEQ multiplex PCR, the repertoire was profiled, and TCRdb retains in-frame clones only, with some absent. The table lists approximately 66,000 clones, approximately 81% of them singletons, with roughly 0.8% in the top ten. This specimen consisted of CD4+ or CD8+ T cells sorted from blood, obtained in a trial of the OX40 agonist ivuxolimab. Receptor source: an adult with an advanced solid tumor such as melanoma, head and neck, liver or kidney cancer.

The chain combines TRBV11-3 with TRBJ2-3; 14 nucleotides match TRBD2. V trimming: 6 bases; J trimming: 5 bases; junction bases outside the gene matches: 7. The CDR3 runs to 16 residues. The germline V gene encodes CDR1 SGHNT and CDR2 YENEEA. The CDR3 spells CASSPGLAGERDTQYF. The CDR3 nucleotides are TGTGCCAGCAGTCCGGGACTAGCGGGAGAGCGAGATACGCAGTATTTT.

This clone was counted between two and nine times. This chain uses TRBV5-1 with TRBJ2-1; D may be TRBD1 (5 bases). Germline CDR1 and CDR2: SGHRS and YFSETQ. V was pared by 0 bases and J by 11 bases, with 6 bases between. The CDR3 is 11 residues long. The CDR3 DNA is TGCGCCAGCAGCTTGGAGGGGAAGCAGTTCTTC. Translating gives CASSLEGKQFF. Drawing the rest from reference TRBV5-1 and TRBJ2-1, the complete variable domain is KAGVTQTPRYLIKTRGQQVTLSCSPISGHRSVSWYQQTPGQGLQFLFEYFSETQRNKGNFPGRFSGRQFSNSRSEMNVSTLELGDSALYLCASSLEGKQFFGPGTRLTVL.

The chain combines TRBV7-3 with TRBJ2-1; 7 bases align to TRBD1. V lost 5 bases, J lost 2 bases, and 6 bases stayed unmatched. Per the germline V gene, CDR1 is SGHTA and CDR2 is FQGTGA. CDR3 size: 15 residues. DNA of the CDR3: TGTGCCAGCAGCCTACAGGGGATGCCCTACAATGAGCAGTTCTTC. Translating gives CASSLQGMPYNEQFF.